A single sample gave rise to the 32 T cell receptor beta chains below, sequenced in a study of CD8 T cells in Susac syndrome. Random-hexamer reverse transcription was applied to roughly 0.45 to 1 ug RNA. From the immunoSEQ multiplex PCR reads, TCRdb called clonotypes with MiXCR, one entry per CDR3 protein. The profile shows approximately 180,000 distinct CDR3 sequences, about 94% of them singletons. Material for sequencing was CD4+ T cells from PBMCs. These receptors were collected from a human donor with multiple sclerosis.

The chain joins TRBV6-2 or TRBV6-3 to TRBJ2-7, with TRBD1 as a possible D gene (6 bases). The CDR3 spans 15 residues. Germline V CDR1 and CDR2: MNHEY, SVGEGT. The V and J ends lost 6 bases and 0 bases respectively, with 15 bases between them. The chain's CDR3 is CASRKDSQRSYEQYF. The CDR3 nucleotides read TGTGCCAGCAGGAAGGACAGTCAGCGCTCCTACGAGCAGTACTTC.

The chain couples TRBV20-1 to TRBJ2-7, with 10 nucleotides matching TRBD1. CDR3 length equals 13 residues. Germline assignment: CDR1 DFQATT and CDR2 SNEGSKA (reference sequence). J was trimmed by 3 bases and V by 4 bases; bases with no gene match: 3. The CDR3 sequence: CSAKGDRGYEQYF. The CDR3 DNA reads TGCAGTGCTAAAGGGGACAGGGGCTACGAGCAGTACTTC.

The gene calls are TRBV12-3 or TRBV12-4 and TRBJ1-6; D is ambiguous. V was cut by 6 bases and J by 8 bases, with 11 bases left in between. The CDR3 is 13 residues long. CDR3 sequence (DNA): TGTGCCAGCAGCCTTAGCCTTGATTCACCCCTCCACTTT. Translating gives CASSLSLDSPLHF.

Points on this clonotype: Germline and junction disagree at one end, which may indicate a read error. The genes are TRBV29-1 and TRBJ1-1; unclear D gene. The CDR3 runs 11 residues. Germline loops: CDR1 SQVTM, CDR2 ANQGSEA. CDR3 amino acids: CSTESNTEAFF. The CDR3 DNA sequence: TGCAGTACAGAATCGAACACTGAGGCTTTCTTT.

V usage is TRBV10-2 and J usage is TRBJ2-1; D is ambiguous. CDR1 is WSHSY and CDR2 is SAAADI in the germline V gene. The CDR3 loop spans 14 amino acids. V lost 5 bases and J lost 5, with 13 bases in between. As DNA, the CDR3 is TGCGCCAGCAGTCTTGTACCGGTGGACAATGAGCAGTTCTTC. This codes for CASSLVPVDNEQFF.

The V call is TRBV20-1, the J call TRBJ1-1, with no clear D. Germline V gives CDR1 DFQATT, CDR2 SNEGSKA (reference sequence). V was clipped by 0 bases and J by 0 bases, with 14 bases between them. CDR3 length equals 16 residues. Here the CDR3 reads CSARDLRSVVNTEAFF. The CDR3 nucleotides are TGCAGTGCTAGAGATCTGAGGTCAGTCGTGAACACTGAAGCTTTCTTT.

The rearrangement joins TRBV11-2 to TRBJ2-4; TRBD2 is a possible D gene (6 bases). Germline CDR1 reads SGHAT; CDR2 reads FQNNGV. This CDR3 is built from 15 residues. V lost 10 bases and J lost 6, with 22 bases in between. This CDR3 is CAIEGLRREANIQYF. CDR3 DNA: TGTGCCATCGAAGGACTAAGGAGGGAGGCAAACATTCAGTACTTC.

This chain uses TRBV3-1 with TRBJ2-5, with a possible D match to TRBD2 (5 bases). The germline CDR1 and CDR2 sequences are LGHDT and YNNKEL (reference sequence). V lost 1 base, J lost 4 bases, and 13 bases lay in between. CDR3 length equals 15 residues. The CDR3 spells CASSQGPGVGETQYF. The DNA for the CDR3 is TGTGCCAGCAGCCAAGGCCCCGGGGTCGGAGAGACCCAGTACTTC.

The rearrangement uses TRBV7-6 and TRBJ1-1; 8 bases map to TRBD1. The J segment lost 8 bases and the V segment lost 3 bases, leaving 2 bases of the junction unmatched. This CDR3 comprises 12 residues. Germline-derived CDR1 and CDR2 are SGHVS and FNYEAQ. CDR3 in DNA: TGTGCCAGCAGCTTGAGACAGGGGGAAGCTTTCTTT. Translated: CASSLRQGEAFF.

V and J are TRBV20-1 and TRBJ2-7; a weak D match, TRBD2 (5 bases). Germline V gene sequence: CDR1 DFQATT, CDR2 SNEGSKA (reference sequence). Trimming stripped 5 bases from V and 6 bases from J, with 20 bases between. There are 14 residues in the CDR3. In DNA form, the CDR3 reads TGCAGTGCTCCCGAGGCGGCGGGTCGAGGCGAGCAGTACTTC. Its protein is CSAPEAAGRGEQYF.

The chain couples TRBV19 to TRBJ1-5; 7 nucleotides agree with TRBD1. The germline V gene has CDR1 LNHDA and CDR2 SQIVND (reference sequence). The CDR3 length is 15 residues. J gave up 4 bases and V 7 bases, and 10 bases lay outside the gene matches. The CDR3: CASNIREGANQPQHF. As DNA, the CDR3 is TGTGCCAGTAACATCCGAGAGGGGGCAAATCAGCCCCAGCATTTT. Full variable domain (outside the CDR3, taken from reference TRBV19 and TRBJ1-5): DGGITQSPKYLFRKEGQNVTLSCEQNLNHDAMYWYRQDPGQGLRLIYYSQIVNDFQKGDIAEGYSVSREKKESFPLTVTSAQKNPTAFYLCASNIREGANQPQHFGDGTRLSIL.

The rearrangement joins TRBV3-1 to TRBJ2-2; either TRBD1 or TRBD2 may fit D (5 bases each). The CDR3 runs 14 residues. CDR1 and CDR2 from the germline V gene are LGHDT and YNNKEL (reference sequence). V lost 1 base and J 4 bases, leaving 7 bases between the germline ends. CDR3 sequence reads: CASSQGGVTGELFF. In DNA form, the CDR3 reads TGTGCCAGCAGCCAAGGAGGGGTCACCGGGGAGCTGTTTTTT.

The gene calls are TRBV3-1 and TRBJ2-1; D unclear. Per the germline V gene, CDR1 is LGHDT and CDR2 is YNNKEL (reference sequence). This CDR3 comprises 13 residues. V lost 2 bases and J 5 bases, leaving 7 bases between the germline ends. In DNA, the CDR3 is TGTGCCAGCAGCCAAAGGCCGGACAATGAGCAGTTCTTC. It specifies CASSQRPDNEQFF.

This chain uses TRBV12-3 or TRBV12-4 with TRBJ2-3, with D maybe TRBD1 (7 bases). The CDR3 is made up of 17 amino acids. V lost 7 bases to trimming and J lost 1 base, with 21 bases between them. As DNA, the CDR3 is TGTGCCAGCACCTATTACGGAGGGGGCCGTCGCACAGATACGCAGTATTTT. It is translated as CASTYYGGGRRTDTQYF.

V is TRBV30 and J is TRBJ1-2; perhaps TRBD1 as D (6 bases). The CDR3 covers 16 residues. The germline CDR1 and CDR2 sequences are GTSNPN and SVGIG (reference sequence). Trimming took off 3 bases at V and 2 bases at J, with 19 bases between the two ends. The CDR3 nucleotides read TGTGCCTGGAGGTCGGGAGGGGGGTCTTTGAACTATGGCTACACCTTC. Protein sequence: CAWRSGGGSLNYGYTF.

The CDR3 sequence is CASKRAMTSYNEQFF. Here the CDR3 DNA reads TGTGCCAGCAAGCGGGCGATGACATCCTACAATGAGCAGTTCTTC. The chain couples TRBV13 to TRBJ2-1; TRBD2 is a possible D gene (6 bases). The V end lost 7 bases, the J end lost 1 base, and 14 bases lay between the germline ends. The V gene's germline CDR1 is PRHDT and CDR2 FYEKMQ (reference sequence). The CDR3 extends over 15 amino acids.

Here the CDR3 reads CASSLDGTGFYNEQFF. The CDR3 nucleotides are TGTGCCAGCAGCTTAGATGGGACAGGGTTCTACAATGAGCAGTTCTTC. The chain couples TRBV7-3 to TRBJ2-1; 9 positions agree with TRBD1. Germline CDR1 SGHTA, CDR2 FQGTGA. The V segment lost 2 bases and the J segment 3 bases; nucleotides outside the gene matches: 5. The CDR3 contains 16 residues.

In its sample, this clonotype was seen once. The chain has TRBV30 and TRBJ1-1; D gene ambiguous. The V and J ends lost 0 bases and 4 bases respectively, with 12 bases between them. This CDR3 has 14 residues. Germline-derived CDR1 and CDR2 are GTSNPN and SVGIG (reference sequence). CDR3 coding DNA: TGTGCCTGGAGTGTACGAGGGTGGGTCACTGAAGCTTTCTTT. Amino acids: CAWSVRGWVTEAFF.

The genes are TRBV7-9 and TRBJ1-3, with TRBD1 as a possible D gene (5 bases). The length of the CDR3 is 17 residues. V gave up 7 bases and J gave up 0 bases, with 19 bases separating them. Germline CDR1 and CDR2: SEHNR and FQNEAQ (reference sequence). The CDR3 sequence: CASTIGVQAHSGNTIYF. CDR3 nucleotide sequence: TGTGCCAGCACCATAGGGGTACAGGCCCACTCTGGAAACACCATATATTTT.

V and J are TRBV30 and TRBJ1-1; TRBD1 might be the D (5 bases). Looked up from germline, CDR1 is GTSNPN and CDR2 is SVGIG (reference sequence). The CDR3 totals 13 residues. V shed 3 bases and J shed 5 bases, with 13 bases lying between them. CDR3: CAWRLFGGTEAFF. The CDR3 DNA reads TGTGCCTGGAGGTTGTTTGGGGGGACTGAAGCTTTCTTT.

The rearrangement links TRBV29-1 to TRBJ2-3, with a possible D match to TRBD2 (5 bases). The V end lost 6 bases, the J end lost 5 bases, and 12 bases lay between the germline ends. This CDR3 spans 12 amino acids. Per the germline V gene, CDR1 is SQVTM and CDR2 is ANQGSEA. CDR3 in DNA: TGCAGCGTCGGGGTAATGGGAGATACGCAGTATTTT. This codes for CSVGVMGDTQYF.

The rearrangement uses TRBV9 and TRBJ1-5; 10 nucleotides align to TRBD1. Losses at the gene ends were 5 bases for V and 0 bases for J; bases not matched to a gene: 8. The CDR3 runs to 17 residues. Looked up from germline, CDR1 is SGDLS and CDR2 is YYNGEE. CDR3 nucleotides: TGTGCCAGCAGTAAGGGACAGGGGATCGATAGCAATCAGCCCCAGCATTTT. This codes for CASSKGQGIDSNQPQHF. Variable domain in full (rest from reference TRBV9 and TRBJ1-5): DSGVTQTPKHLITATGQRVTLRCSPRSGDLSVYWYQQSLDQGLQFLIQYYNGEERAKGNILERFSAQQFPDLHSELNLSSLELGDSALYFCASSKGQGIDSNQPQHFGDGTRLSIL.

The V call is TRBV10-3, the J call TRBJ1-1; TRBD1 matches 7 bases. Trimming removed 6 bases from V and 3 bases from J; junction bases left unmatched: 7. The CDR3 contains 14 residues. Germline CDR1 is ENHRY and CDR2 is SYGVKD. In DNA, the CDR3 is TGTGCCATCAGGGCGAGAACAGGGGACACTGAAGCTTTCTTT. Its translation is CAIRARTGDTEAFF.

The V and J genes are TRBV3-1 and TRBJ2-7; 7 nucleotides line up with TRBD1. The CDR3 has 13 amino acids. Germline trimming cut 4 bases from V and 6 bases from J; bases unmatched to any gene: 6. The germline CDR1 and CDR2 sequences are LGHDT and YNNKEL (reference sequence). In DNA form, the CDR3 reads TGTGCCAGCAGCCGACAGGGTGTAGGCGAGCAGTACTTC. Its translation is CASSRQGVGEQYF.

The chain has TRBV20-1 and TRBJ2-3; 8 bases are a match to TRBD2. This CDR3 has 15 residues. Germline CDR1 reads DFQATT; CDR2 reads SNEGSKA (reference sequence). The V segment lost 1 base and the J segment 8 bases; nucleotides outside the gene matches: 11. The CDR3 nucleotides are TGCAGTGCTAGAGGCCCGGGGGGGCCGAGTGGTACGCAGTATTTT. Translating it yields CSARGPGGPSGTQYF.

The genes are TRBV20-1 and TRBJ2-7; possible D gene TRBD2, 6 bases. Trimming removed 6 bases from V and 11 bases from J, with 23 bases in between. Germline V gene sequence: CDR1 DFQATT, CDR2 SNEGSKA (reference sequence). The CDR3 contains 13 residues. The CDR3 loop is CSAPVGGLDEEYF. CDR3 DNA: TGCAGTGCCCCAGTGGGAGGCCTTGACGAAGAGTACTTC.

Here the CDR3 DNA reads TGCAGCGTTGAAGTAATCGGCCTAGGGGGCACTGAAGCTTTCTTT. This sequence encodes CSVEVIGLGGTEAFF. The chain employs TRBV29-1 and TRBJ1-1; possibly TRBD1 for D (6 bases). Germline CDR1 reads SQVTM; CDR2 reads ANQGSEA. V lost 1 base, J lost 4 bases, and 16 bases lay in between. The CDR3 has 15 residues.

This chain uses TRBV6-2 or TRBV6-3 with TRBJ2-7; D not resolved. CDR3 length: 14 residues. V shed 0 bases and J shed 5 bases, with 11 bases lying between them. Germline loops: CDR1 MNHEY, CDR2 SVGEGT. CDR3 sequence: CASSYSPSGNEQYF. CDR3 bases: TGTGCCAGCAGTTACTCCCCTTCTGGCAACGAGCAGTACTTC.

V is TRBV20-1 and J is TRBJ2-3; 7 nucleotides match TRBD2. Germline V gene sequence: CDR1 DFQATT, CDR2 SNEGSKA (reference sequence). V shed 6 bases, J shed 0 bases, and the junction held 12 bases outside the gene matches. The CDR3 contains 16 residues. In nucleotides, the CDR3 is TGCAGTGCCAACGGAATTCTAGCGGTTAGCACAGATACGCAGTATTTT. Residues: CSANGILAVSTDTQYF.

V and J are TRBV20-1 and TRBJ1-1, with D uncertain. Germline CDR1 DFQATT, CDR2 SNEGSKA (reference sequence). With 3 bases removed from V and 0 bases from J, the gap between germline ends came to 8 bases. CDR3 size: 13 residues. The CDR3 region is CSAREDMNTEAFF. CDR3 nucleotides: TGCAGTGCTAGGGAGGATATGAACACTGAAGCTTTCTTT.

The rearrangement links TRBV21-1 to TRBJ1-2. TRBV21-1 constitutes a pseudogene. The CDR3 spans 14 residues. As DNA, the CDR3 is TGTGCCAGCAGCAAAGCGGCAATAAACTATGGCTACACCTTC. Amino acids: CASSKAAINYGYTF.

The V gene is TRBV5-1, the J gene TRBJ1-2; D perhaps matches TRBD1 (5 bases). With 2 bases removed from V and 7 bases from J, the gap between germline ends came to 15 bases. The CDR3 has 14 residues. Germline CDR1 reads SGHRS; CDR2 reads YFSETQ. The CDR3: CASSFGRESGGYTF. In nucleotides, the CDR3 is TGCGCCAGCAGCTTCGGCAGGGAGTCTGGTGGCTACACCTTC.